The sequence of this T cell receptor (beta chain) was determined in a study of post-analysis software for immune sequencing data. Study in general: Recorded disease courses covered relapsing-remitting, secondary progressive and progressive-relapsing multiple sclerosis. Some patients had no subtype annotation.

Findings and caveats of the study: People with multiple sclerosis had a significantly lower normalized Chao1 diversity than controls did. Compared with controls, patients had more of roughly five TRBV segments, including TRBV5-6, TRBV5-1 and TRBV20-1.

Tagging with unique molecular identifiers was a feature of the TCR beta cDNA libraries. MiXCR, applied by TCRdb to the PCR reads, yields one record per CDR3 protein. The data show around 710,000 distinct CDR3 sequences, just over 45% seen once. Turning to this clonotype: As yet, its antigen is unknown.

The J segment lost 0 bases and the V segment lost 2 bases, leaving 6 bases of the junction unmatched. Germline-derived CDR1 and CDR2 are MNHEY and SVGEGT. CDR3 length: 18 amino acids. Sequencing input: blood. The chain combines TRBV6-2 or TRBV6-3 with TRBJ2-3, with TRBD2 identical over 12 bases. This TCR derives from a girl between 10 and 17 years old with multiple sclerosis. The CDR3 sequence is CASSYLAGGSPSTDTQYF. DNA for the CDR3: TGTGCCAGCAGTTACCTAGCGGGAGGGAGCCCTAGCACAGATACGCAGTATTTT.